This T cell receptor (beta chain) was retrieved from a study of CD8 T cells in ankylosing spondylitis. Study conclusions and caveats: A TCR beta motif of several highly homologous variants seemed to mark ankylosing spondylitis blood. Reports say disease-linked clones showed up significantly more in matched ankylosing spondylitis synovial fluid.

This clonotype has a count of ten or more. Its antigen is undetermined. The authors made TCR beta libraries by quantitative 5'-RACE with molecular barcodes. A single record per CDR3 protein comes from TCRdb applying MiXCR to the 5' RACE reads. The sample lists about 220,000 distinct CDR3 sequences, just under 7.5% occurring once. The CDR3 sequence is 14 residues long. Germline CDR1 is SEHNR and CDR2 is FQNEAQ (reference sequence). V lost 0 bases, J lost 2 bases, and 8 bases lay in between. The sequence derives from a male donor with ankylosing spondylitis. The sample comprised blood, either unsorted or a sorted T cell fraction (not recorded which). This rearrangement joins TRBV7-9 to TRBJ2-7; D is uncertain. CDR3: CASSLALSPYEQYF. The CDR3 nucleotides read TGTGCCAGCAGCTTAGCGCTCTCACCCTACGAGCAGTACTTC.